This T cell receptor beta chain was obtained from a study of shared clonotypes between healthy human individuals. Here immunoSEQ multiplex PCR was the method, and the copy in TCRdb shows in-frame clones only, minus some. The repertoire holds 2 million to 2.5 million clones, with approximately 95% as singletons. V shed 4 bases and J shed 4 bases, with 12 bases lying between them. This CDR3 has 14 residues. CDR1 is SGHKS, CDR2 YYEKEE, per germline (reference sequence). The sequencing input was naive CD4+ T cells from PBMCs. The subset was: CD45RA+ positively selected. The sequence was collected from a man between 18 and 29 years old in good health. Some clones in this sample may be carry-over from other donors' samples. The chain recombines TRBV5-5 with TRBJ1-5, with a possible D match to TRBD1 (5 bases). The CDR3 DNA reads TGTGCCAGCAGCCTAGGGACGGAAAATCAGCCCCAGCATTTT. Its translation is CASSLGTENQPQHF.